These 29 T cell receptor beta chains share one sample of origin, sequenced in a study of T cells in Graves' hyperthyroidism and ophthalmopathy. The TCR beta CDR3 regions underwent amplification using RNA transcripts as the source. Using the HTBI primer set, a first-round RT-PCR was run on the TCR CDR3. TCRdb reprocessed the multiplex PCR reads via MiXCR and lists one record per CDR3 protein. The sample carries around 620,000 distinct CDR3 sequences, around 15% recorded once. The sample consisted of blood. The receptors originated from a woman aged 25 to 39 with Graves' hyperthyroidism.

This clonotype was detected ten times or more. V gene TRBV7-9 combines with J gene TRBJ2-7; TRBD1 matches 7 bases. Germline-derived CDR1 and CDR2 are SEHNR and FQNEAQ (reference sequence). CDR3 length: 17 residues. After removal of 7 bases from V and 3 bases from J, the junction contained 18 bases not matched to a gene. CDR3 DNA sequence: TGTGCCAGCATCGACCTGGCCGGGACAGCGAATGTCTACGAGCAGTACTTC. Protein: CASIDLAGTANVYEQYF.

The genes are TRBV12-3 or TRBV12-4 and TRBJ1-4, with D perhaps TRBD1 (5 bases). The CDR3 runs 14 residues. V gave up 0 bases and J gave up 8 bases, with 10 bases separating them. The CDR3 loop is CASSLAGLPEKLFF. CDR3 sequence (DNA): TGTGCCAGCAGTTTAGCGGGACTGCCCGAAAAACTGTTTTTT.

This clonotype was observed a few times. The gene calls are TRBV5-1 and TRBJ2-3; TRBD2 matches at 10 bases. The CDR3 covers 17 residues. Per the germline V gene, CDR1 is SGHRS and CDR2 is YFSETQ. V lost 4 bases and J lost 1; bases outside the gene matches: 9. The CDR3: CASSRTASGSGTDTQYF. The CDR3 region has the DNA TGCGCCAGCAGCCGAACGGCTAGCGGGAGCGGCACAGATACGCAGTATTTT.

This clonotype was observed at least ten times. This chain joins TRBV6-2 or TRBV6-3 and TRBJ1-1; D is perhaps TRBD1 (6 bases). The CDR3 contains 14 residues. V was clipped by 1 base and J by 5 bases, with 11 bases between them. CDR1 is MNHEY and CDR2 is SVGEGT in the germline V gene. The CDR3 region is CASSYLKGGTEAFF. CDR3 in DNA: TGTGCCAGCAGTTACTTAAAGGGGGGGACTGAAGCTTTCTTT.

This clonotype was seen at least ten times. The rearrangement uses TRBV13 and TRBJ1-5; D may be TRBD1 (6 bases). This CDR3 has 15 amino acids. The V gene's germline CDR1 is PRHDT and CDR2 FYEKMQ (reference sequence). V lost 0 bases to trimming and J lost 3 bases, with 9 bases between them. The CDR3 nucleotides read TGTGCCAGCAGCTTAGGTCGGACAGACAATCAGCCCCAGCATTTT. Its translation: CASSLGRTDNQPQHF.

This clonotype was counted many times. The CDR3 DNA is TGTGCCAGCAGCGTGGGGACGGCGTCGTTGAACACTGAAGCTTTCTTT. Amino acid sequence: CASSVGTASLNTEAFF. V gene TRBV2 combines with J gene TRBJ1-1, with a tentative D call TRBD1 (5 bases). The germline CDR1 and CDR2 sequences are SNHLY and FYNNEI. V gave up 6 bases and J gave up 0 bases, with 17 bases separating them. This CDR3 is 16 amino acids long.

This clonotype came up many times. The CDR3 region has the DNA TGTGCCACCAGTGAACCCCCGACTCTGATGAACACCGGGGAGCTGTTTTTT. This gives the protein CATSEPPTLMNTGELFF. V gene TRBV24-1 combines with J gene TRBJ2-2, with D uncertain. Trimming cost V 4 bases and J 1 base, with 15 bases left between them. Germline loops: CDR1 KGHDR, CDR2 SFDVKD. This CDR3 comprises 17 residues.

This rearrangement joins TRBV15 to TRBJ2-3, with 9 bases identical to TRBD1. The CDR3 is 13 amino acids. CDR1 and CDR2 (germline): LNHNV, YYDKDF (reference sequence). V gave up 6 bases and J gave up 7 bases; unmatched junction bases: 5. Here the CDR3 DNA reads TGTGCCACCAGGGGACAGGGTTTTTATACGCAGTATTTT. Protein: CATRGQGFYTQYF.

CDR3 sequence (DNA): TGCAGTGCTCTGGGCGGACTAGCCTACGAGCAGTACTTC. This encodes CSALGGLAYEQYF. The rearrangement uses TRBV20-1 and TRBJ2-7; 7 positions match TRBD2. Germline V gene sequence: CDR1 DFQATT, CDR2 SNEGSKA (reference sequence). J was trimmed by 2 bases and V by 5 bases; bases with no gene match: 6. This CDR3 comprises 13 residues.

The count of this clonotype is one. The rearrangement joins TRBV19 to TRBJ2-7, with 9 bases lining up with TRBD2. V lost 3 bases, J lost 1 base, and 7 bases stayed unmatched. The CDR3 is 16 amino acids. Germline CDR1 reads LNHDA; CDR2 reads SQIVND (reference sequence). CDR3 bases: TGTGCCAGTAGTATGGCTCCAGCGGGAGGATCCTACGAGCAGTACTTC. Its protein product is CASSMAPAGGSYEQYF.

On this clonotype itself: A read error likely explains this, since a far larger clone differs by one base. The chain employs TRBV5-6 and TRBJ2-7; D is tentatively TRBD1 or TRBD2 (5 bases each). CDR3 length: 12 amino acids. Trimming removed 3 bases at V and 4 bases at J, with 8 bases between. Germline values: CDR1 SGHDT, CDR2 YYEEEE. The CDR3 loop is CASSWGRYEQYF. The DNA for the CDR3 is TGTGCCAGCAGCTGGGGACGGTACGAGCAGTACTTC.

This CDR3 reads CASSLRTSGRVPVRTQYF. CDR3 nucleotide sequence: TGTGCCAGCAGTTTAAGGACTAGCGGGAGGGTCCCGGTGAGGACCCAGTACTTC. The chain employs TRBV12-3 or TRBV12-4 and TRBJ2-5; 15 bases map to TRBD2. The V segment lost 2 bases and the J segment 7 bases; nucleotides outside the gene matches: 11. This CDR3 is built from 18 residues.

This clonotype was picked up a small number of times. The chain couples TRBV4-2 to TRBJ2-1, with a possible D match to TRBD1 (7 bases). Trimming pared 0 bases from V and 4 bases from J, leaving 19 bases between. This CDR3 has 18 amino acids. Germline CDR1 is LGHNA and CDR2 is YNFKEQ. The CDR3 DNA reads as TGTGCCAGCAGCCAAGATGCAGGGGGGACCTCTCTATACAATGAGCAGTTCTTC. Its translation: CASSQDAGGTSLYNEQFF.

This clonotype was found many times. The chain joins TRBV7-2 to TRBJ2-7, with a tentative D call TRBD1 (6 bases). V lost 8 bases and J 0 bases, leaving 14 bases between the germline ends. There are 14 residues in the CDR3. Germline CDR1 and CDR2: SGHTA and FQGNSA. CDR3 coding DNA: TGTGCCAGCTCCGCTGGGGGCCTCTCCTACGAGCAGTACTTC. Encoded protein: CASSAGGLSYEQYF.

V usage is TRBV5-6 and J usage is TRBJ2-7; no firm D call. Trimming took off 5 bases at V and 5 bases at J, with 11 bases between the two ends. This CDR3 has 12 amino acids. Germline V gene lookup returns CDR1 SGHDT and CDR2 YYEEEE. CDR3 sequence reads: CASRKGGNEQYF. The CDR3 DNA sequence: TGTGCCAGCAGGAAGGGTGGTAACGAGCAGTACTTC.

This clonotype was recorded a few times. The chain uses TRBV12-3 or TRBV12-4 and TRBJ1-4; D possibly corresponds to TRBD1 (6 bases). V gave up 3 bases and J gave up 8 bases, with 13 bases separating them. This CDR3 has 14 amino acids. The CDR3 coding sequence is TGTGCCAGCAGTTTGAACAGGGCGGGGGAAAAACTGTTTTTT. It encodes CASSLNRAGEKLFF.

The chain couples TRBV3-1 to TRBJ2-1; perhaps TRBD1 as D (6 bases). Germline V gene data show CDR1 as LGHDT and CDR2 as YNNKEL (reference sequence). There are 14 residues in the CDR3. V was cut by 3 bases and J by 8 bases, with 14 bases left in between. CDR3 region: CASSHPTGYDEQFF. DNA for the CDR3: TGTGCCAGCAGCCACCCTACAGGGTATGATGAGCAGTTCTTC.

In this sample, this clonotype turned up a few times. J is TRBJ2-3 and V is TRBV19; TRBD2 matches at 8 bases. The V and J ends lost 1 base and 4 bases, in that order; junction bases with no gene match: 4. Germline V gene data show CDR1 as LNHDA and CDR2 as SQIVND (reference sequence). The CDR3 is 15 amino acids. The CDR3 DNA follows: TGTGCCAGTAGTATAGGAGCGGGAGAGGCAGATACGCAGTATTTT. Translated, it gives CASSIGAGEADTQYF. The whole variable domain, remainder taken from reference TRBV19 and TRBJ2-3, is DGGITQSPKYLFRKEGQNVTLSCEQNLNHDAMYWYRQDPGQGLRLIYYSQIVNDFQKGDIAEGYSVSREKKESFPLTVTSAQKNPTAFYLCASSIGAGEADTQYFGPGTRLTVL.

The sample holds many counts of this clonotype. The DNA for the CDR3 is TGTGCCAGCAGCCTCTACAAGGACAGTTATCAGCCCCAGCATTTT. It translates to CASSLYKDSYQPQHF. V is TRBV7-2 and J is TRBJ1-5; D perhaps matches TRBD1 (6 bases). The V and J ends lost 5 bases and 5 bases respectively, with 16 bases between them. CDR1 and CDR2 (germline): SGHTA, FQGNSA. The CDR3 loop spans 15 amino acids.

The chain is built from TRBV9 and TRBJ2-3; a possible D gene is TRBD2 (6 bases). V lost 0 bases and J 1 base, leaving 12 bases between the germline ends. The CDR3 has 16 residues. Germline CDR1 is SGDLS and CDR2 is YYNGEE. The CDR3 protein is CASSVEAGRRTDTQYF. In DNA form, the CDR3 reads TGTGCCAGCAGCGTAGAGGCAGGGAGGCGCACAGATACGCAGTATTTT. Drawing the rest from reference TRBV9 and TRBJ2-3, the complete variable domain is DSGVTQTPKHLITATGQRVTLRCSPRSGDLSVYWYQQSLDQGLQFLIQYYNGEERAKGNILERFSAQQFPDLHSELNLSSLELGDSALYFCASSVEAGRRTDTQYFGPGTRLTVL.

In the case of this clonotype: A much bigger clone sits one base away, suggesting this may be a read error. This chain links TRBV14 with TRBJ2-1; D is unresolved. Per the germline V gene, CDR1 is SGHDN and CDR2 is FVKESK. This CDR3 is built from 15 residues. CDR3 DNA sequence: TGTGCCAGCAGCCAAGATGAGACCCCATACAATGGGCAGTTCTTC. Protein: CASSQDETPYNGQFF.

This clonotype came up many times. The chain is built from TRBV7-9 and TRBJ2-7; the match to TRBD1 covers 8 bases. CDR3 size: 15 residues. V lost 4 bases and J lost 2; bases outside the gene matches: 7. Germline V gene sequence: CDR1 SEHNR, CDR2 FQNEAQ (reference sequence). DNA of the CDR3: TGTGCCAGCAGCTCTTCGGGACAGGCTCCCTACGAGCAGTACTTC. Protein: CASSSSGQAPYEQYF.

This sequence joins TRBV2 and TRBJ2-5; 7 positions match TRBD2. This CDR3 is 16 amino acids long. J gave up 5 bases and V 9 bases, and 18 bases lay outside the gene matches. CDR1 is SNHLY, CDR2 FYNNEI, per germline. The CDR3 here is CASSKSASGHRETQYF. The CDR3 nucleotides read TGTGCCAGTTCAAAGTCGGCTAGCGGACATAGGGAGACCCAGTACTTC.

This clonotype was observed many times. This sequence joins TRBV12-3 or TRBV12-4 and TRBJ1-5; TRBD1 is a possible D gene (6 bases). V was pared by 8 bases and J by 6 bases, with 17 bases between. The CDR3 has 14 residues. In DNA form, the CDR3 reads TGTGCCAGCCGTCAAAGGGGGGGGATTCAGCCCCAGCATTTT. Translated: CASRQRGGIQPQHF.

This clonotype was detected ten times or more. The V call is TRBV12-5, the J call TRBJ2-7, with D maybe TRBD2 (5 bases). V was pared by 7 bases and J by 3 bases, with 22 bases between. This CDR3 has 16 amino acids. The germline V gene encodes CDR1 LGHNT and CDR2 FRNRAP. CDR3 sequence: CASAPRWEKKNYEQYF. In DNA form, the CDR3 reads TGTGCTAGTGCCCCTCGTTGGGAGAAAAAAAACTACGAGCAGTACTTC.

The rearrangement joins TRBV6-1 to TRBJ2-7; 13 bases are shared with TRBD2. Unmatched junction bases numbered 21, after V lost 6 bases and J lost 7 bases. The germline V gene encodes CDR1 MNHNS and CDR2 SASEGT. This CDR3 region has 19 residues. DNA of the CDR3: TGTGCCAGCAGCCCTGGACTAGCGGGAGTTCCACCTCTTCTTGGGGAGCAGTACTTC. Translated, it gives CASSPGLAGVPPLLGEQYF.

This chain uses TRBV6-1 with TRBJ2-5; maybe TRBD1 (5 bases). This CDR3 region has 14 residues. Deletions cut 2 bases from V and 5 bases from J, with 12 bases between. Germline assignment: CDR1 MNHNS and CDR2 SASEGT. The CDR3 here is CASSEIGVEETQYF. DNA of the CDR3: TGTGCCAGCAGTGAAATAGGGGTAGAGGAGACCCAGTACTTC.

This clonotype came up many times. DNA of the CDR3: TGTGCCACCAGCAGAGATAGGGGACCCCTGGAGCAGTACTTC. Its protein is CATSRDRGPLEQYF. The rearrangement uses TRBV15 and TRBJ2-7; D assignment may be TRBD1 or TRBD2 (5 bases each). CDR1 is LNHNV, CDR2 YYDKDF, per germline (reference sequence). CDR3 length: 14 residues. Trimming left V 0 bases short and J 7 bases short, with 13 bases between. Together with reference TRBV15 and TRBJ2-7, the CDR3 gives the full variable domain: DAMVIQNPRYQVTQFGKPVTLSCSQTLNHNVMYWYQQKSSQAPKLLFHYYDKDFNNEADTPDNFQSRRPNTSFCFLDIRSPGLGDTAMYLCATSRDRGPLEQYFGPGTRLTVT.

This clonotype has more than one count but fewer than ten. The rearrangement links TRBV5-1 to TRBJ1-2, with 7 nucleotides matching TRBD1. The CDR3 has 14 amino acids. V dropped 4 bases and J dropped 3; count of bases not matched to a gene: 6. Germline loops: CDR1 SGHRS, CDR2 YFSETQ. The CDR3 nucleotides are TGCGCCAGCAGCCGGGGGACAGTCGACTATGGCTACACCTTC. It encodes CASSRGTVDYGYTF.